The clone carrying this T cell receptor beta chain was observed a few times. Its specificity is not known. The junction had 3 bases not matched to a gene; V was cut back by 2 bases and J by 1 base. The CDR3 covers 15 residues. CDR1 is SGDLS and CDR2 is YYNGEE in the germline V gene. The sample is drawn from a study of blood T cells in healthy people across ages. The study's findings and limits: The recorded TCR beta diversity per million T cells decreased in a roughly linear manner with age.

It was with a sample-barcoded 5' primer and a J-beta primer mix that a second PCR of about 6 to 12 cycles was run. Every molecule of cDNA carried a tag from a template-switch adaptor with 12 random nucleotides. TCRdb processed the 5' RACE reads anew with MiXCR; each CDR3 protein has one entry. The table records about 800,000 distinct CDR3 sequences, more than 20% of them present only once. These data were likewise used in another study, on T cells of mothers and their children. From that paper: A few healthy Caucasian mothers gave samples, and so did their six children.

Sequencing was performed on blood. The receptor was isolated from a boy younger than 18 in good health. The chain uses TRBV9 and TRBJ2-5; 9 nucleotides match TRBD2. CDR3 protein: CASSVSGSLQETQYF. The CDR3 region has the DNA TGTGCCAGCAGCGTTAGCGGGAGTCTCCAAGAGACCCAGTACTTC.